This record covers a single T cell receptor (beta chain). Its antigen remains unknown. This record belongs to a study of T-cell reconstitution after alpha-beta-depleted transplantation in children. Study-level points and caveats: The high TCRbeta diversity at day 60 in some patients came from surviving recipient T cells and thymic progenitors. Reportedly, alpha-beta T cells present about two months post-transplant originated from several hundred expanded clones of graft origin. One year post-transplant, T-cell counts and diversity were largely derived from T cells produced anew.

V dropped 6 bases and J dropped 1; count of bases not matched to a gene: 4. In germline, CDR1 is DFQATT, CDR2 SNEGSKA (reference sequence). The CDR3 consists of 15 residues. The TCRbeta library was prepared with unique molecular identifiers. TCRdb called the PCR reads again in MiXCR, with one record for every CDR3 protein. Among approximately 800,000 distinct CDR3 sequences listed, roughly 16% were seen once. The sequencing here drew on PBMCs, mostly from graft donor cells, taken 360 days after TCRalphabeta/CD19-depleted stem cell transplant. This clonotype was sampled from a male patient aged 10 to 17 who had a stem cell transplant for acute lymphoblastic leukemia, so the T cells may come from the graft donor. This chain links TRBV20-1 with TRBJ2-7; 15 nucleotides agree with TRBD2. This CDR3 is CSARTSGRASYEQYF. CDR3 in DNA: TGCAGTGCAAGGACTAGCGGGAGGGCTTCCTACGAGCAGTACTTC.